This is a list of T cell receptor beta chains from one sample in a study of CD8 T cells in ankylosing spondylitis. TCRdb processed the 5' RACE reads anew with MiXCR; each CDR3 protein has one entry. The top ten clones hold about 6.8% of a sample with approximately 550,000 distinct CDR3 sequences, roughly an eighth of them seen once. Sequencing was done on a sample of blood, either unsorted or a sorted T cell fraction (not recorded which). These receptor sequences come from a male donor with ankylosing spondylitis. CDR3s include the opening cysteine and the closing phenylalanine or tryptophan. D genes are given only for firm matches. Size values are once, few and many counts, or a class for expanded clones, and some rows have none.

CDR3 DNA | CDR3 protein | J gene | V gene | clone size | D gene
TGCGCCAGCAGCTCGGTGGGCACCGGGGAGCTGTTTTTT | CASSSVGTGELFF | TRBJ2-2 | TRBV5-1 | many | -
TGCAGTGCTAGATCGTCTTCCAGCTCCTACAATGAGCAGTTCTTC | CSARSSSSSYNEQFF | TRBJ2-1 | TRBV20-1 | - | -
TGTGCCAGCAGTGAACCACCGGAGAACACTGAAGCTTTCTTT | CASSEPPENTEAFF | TRBJ1-1 | TRBV6-1 | few | -
TGTGCCAGCAGCTTAGCATTATTTCGGGACGGGGAGGGTGGCACTGAAGCTTTCTTT | CASSLALFRDGEGGTEAFF | TRBJ1-1 | TRBV11-1 | - | -
TGTGCCACCAGTGATATGACAGGGGGTCAAGAGACCCAGTACTTC | CATSDMTGGQETQYF | TRBJ2-5 | TRBV24-1 | - | TRBD1
TGTGCCAGCAGTTTTAGCGGGAGGGAAGTTTACGAGCAGTACTTC | CASSFSGREVYEQYF | TRBJ2-7 | TRBV12-3/TRBV12-4 | few | TRBD2
TGTGCCAGCCGGGACAGGACTTTCACAGATACGCAGTATTTT | CASRDRTFTDTQYF | TRBJ2-3 | TRBV27 | few | TRBD1
TGTGCCAGCAGCGTTGCCGGGACGATGCAAATGGGGTATGGCTACACCTTC | CASSVAGTMQMGYGYTF | TRBJ1-2 | TRBV9 | - | -
TGTGCCAGCAGCCAACCTAGCGGGAGTGGAGAGACCCAGTACTTC | CASSQPSGSGETQYF | TRBJ2-5 | TRBV3-1 | - | TRBD2
TGTGCCAGCAGTTACTCGAGGTTGGATGAGCAGTTCTTC | CASSYSRLDEQFF | TRBJ2-1 | TRBV6-6 | - | -
TGCGCCAGCAGGGCCCGGGGCGGACAAGAGACCCAGTACTTC | CASRARGGQETQYF | TRBJ2-5 | TRBV10-2 | - | -
TGCGCCAGCAGCTCCGGGACTAGCGGGGGGGAGAACACCGGGGAGCTGTTTTTT | CASSSGTSGGENTGELFF | TRBJ2-2 | TRBV5-1 | many | TRBD2
TGTGCCAGCAGCTCCAGGGTAGGGAACACCGGGGAGCTGTTTTTT | CASSSRVGNTGELFF | TRBJ2-2 | TRBV7-9 | - | -
TGTGCCAGCAGTCCTCAAGATGGGGAAGCTTTCTTT | CASSPQDGEAFF | TRBJ1-1 | TRBV12-3/TRBV12-4 | many | -
TGTGCCAGCTCATTGACAGACGAGCAGTTCTTC | CASSLTDEQFF | TRBJ2-1 | TRBV2 | many | -
TGCAGCGTTGGCGCAGGGGGTGGGGACACTGAAGCTTTCTTT | CSVGAGGGDTEAFF | TRBJ1-1 | TRBV29-1 | - | TRBD1
TGTGCCAGCAGCCAAGGAGACAGGACGCAAGAGACCCAGTACTTC | CASSQGDRTQETQYF | TRBJ2-5 | TRBV14 | few | -
TGTGCCAGCAGCTTAGGGAGATATGCGGGAGGGATTCAAGAGACCCAGTACTTC | CASSLGRYAGGIQETQYF | TRBJ2-5 | TRBV11-2 | - | TRBD2
TGTGCCATCAGTGATGGTGCCGCGGGCAGCTATGGCTACACCTTC | CAISDGAAGSYGYTF | TRBJ1-2 | TRBV10-3 | - | -
TGCGCCAGCAGCTTGGCCGGCGGTAGGGCCCCCTACGAGCAGTACTTC | CASSLAGGRAPYEQYF | TRBJ2-7 | TRBV5-1 | few | -
TGTGCCAGCACAGACGGGGTCTCCTACGAGCAGTACTTC | CASTDGVSYEQYF | TRBJ2-7 | TRBV2 | - | -
TGTGCCACCAGTGAGCCCCGGGCTAGCGGTACAGATACGCAGTATTTT | CATSEPRASGTDTQYF | TRBJ2-3 | TRBV24-1 | - | TRBD2
TGTGCCAGCAGCGTGGGTATGAGGGAGGTTAACACCGGGGAGCTGTTTTTT | CASSVGMREVNTGELFF | TRBJ2-2 | TRBV9 | - | -
TGTGCCAGCAGGAGGGGACAGGGGTCCTACGAGCAGTACTTC | CASRRGQGSYEQYF | TRBJ2-7 | TRBV11-2 | few | TRBD1
TGTGCCAGCACCTTAGAGGGCGGAACCGGGGAGCTGTTTTTT | CASTLEGGTGELFF | TRBJ2-2 | TRBV3-1 | - | -
TGCGCCAGCAGCTTCGATAGCGGGAGAAATGAGCAGTTCTTC | CASSFDSGRNEQFF | TRBJ2-1 | TRBV5-1 | many | TRBD2
TGTGCCAGCAGTCCCCCGGCAGGGCGGACCGGGGAGCTGTTTTTT | CASSPPAGRTGELFF | TRBJ2-2 | TRBV12-3/TRBV12-4 | - | -
TGTGCCAGTTCAGGGGAAATGAACACTGAAGCTTTCTTT | CASSGEMNTEAFF | TRBJ1-1 | TRBV2 | few | -
TGCGCCAGCAGTTATTTGCAGCTGTCTTCTGAAGCTTTCTTT | CASSYLQLSSEAFF | TRBJ1-1 | TRBV10-2 | - | -
TGTGCCAGCAGCTCGGGGGTGGTAGTCACAGATACGCAGTATTTT | CASSSGVVVTDTQYF | TRBJ2-3 | TRBV11-2 | few | -
TGCAGCGTCGTACGGACTAGCGGGGCCTACGAGCAGTACTTC | CSVVRTSGAYEQYF | TRBJ2-7 | TRBV29-1 | few | TRBD2
TGCAGTGTTCGGACTAGCGGGAGGGAAGGAGAGACCCAGTACTTC | CSVRTSGREGETQYF | TRBJ2-5 | TRBV20-1 | once | TRBD2
TGCAGTGCTAGCGGACATGAGAATCAAGAGACCCAGTACTTC | CSASGHENQETQYF | TRBJ2-5 | TRBV20-1 | many | -
TGCAGTGCTAGAGATTGGCGGTCGACCTACGAGCAGTACTTC | CSARDWRSTYEQYF | TRBJ2-7 | TRBV20-1 | many | -
TGCAGTGCCCCCCGGCCGGGGAACTCCTACGAGCAGTACTTC | CSAPRPGNSYEQYF | TRBJ2-7 | TRBV20-1 | - | -
TGCAGTGCTAGAGATAGGTTGCGGGAGGGCACAGATACGCAGTATTTT | CSARDRLREGTDTQYF | TRBJ2-3 | TRBV20-1 | - | TRBD2
TGTGCCAGCAGTCCCACCGAGCAGGGTCTATATCAGGGCTCCTACAATGAGCAGTTCTTC | CASSPTEQGLYQGSYNEQFF | TRBJ2-1 | TRBV11-1 | many | -
TGTGCCAGCAGGCAAGGACTAGCGGGGACCGGGGAGCTGTTTTTT | CASRQGLAGTGELFF | TRBJ2-2 | TRBV7-2 | - | TRBD2
TGCGCCAGCAGCCCTAACAGGGAAAATGAGCAGTTCTTC | CASSPNRENEQFF | TRBJ2-1 | TRBV10-1 | - | -
TGTGCCAGCAGCTTGGGGGGGTTCGAGCAGTTCTTC | CASSLGGFEQFF | TRBJ2-1 | TRBV11-2 | - | TRBD2
TGTGCCAGCAGCTCGGGGGACTATTACACAGATACGCAGTATTTT | CASSSGDYYTDTQYF | TRBJ2-3 | TRBV4-2 | - | TRBD2
TGTGCCAGCAGCCTATGGCACCAGAGCTCTGGAAACACCATATATTTT | CASSLWHQSSGNTIYF | TRBJ1-3 | TRBV7-2 | few | -
TGTGCCAGCAGTGGAGGACTAGCGGGGACCGTGGGAGAGCAGTACTTC | CASSGGLAGTVGEQYF | TRBJ2-7 | TRBV4-2 | - | TRBD2
TGCGCCAGCAGCCCTAGCGGCGGAGAGTACAATGAGCAGTTCTTC | CASSPSGGEYNEQFF | TRBJ2-1 | TRBV5-1 | few | TRBD2
TGTGCCAGTAGAGATAGGGCGGGAGATCACACCGGGGAGCTGTTTTTT | CASRDRAGDHTGELFF | TRBJ2-2 | TRBV19 | - | TRBD2
TGTGCCAGCACCCCAGCGGTCTCCTACAATGAGCAGTTCTTC | CASTPAVSYNEQFF | TRBJ2-1 | TRBV3-1 | - | -
TGTGCCAGCTCACCACCGGTGAATCAGCCCCAGCATTTT | CASSPPVNQPQHF | TRBJ1-5 | TRBV18 | few | -
TGTGCCAGCAGCCAAAACTACGGTACGGGCTACACCTTC | CASSQNYGTGYTF | TRBJ1-2 | TRBV14 | - | -
TGTGCCAGCAGCCAATGGACTAGCGTTGGCGAGCAGTACTTC | CASSQWTSVGEQYF | TRBJ2-7 | TRBV16 | - | TRBD2
TGTGCCAGCAGCGCTGCGACGGGAGGGTCGGAGACCCAGTACTTC | CASSAATGGSETQYF | TRBJ2-5 | TRBV5-6 | few | TRBD2
TGTGCCAGCAGTGAAGGGTGGAACAATGAGCAGTTCTTC | CASSEGWNNEQFF | TRBJ2-1 | TRBV2 | few | -
TGTGCCAGCAGTTCGGGACAGATGAACACTGAAGCTTTCTTT | CASSSGQMNTEAFF | TRBJ1-1 | TRBV28 | many | TRBD1
TGTGCCACTATCACCCCGGGACAGGGGGACACTGAAGCTTTCTTT | CATITPGQGDTEAFF | TRBJ1-1 | TRBV7-9 | few | TRBD1
TGCAGTGCTTCGAAAGCGGGCCCAGATACGCAGTATTTT | CSASKAGPDTQYF | TRBJ2-3 | TRBV20-1 | - | -